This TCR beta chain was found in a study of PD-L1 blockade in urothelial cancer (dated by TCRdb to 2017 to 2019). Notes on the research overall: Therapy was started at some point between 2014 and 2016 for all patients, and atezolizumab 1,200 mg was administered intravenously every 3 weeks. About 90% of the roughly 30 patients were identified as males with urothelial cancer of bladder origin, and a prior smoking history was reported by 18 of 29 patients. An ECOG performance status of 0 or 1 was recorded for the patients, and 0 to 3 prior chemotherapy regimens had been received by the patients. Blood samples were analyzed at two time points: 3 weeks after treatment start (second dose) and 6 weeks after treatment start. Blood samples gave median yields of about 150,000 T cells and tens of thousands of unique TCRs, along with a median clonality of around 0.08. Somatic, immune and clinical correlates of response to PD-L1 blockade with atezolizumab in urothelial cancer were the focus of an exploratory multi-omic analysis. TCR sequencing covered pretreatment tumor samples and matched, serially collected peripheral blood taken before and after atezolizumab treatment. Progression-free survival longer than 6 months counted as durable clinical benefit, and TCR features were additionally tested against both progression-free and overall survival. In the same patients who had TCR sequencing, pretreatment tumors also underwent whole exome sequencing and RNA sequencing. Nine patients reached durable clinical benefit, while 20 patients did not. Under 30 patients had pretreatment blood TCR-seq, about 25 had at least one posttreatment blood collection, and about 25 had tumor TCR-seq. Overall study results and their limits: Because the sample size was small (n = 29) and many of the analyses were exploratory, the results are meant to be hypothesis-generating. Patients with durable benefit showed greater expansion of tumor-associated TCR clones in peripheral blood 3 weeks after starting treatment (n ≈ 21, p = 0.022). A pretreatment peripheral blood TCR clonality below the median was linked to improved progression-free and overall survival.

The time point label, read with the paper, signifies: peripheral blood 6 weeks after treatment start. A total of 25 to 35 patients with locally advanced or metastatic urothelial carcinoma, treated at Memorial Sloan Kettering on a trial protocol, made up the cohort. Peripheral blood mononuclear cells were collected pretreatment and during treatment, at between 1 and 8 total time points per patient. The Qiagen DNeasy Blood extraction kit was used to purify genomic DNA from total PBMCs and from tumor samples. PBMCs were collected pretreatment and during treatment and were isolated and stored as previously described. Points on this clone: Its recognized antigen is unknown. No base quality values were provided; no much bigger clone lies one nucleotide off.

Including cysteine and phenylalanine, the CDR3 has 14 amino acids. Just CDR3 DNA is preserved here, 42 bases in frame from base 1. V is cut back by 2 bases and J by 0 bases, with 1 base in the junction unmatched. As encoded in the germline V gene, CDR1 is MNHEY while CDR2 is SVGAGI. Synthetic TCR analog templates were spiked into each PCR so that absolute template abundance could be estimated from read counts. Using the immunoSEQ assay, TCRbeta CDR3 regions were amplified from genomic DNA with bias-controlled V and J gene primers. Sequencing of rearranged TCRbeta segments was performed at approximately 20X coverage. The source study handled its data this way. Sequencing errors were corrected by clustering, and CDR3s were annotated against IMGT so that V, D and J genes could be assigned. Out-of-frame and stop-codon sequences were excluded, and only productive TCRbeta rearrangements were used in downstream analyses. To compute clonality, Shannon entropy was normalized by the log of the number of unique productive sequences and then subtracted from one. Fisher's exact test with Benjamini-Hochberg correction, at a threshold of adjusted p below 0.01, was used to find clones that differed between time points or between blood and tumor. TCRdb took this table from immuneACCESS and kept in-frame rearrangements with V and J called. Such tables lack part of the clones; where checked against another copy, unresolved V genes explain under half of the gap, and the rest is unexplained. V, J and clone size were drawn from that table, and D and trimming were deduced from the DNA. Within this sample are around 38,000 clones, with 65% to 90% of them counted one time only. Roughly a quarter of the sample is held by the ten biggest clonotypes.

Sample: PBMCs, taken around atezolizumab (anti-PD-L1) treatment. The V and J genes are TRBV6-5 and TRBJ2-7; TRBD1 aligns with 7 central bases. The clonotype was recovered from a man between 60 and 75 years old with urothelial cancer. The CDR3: CASSYEGASYEQYF. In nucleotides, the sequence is TGTGCCAGCAGTTACGAGGGGGCCTCCTACGAGCAGTACTTC.